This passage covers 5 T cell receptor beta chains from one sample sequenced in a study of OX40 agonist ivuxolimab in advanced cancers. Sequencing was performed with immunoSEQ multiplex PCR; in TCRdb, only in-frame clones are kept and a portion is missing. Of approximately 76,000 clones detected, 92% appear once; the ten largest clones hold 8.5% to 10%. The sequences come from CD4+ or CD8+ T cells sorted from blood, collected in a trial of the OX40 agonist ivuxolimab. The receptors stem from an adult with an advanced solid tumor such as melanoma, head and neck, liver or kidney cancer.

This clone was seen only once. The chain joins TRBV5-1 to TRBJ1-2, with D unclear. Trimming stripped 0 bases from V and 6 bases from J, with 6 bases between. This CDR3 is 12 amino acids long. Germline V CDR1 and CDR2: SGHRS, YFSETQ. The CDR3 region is CASSLGDNGYTF. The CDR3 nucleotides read TGCGCCAGCAGCTTGGGGGATAATGGCTACACCTTC.

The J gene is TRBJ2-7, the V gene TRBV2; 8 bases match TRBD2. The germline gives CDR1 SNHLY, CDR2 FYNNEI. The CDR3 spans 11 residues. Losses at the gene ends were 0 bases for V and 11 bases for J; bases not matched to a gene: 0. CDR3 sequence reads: CASSEAGREYF. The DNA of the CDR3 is TGTGCCAGCAGTGAAGCCGGGAGGGAGTACTTC.

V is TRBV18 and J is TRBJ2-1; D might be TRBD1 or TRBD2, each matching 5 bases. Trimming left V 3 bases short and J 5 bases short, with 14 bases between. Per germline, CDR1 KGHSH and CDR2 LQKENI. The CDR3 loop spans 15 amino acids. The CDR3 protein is CASSPGPGRHNEQFF. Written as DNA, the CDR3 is TGTGCCAGCTCACCGGGGCCAGGGAGACACAATGAGCAGTTCTTC.

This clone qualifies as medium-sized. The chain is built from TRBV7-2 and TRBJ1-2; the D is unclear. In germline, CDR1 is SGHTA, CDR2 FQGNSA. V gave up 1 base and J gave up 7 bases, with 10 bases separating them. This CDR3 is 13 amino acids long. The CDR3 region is CASSLGGLGGYTF. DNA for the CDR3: TGTGCCAGCAGCTTAGGAGGGTTGGGTGGCTACACCTTC. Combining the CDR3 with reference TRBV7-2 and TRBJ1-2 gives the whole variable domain GAGVSQSPSNKVTEKGKDVELRCDPISGHTALYWYRQSLGQGLEFLIYFQGNSAPDKSGLPSDRFSAERTGGSVSTLTIQRTQQEDSAVYLCASSLGGLGGYTFGSGTRLTVV.

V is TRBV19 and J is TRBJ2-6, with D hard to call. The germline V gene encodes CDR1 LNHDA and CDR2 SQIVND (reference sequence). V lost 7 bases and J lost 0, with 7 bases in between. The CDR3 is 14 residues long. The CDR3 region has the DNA TGTGCCAGTACCGACATCTCTGGGGCCAACGTCCTGACTTTC. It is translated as CASTDISGANVLTF.